This T cell receptor beta chain was recorded in a study of breast tumors, draining lymph nodes, adjacent tissues (dated by TCRdb to the mid-2010s). Study-level background: Breast cancer patients provided tumor, adjacent nontumor tissue and axillary lymph nodes, and the study compared the TCR beta repertoires across these three sources. In human breast cancer, the study set out to assess how tumor, surrounding tissue and draining lymph node repertoires relate to one another and whether T cells might be exchanged between them. Summary of the overall study and its limitations: Tumors showed preferential V and J gene usage, and their T-cell repertoire diversity fell below that of lymph nodes yet above that of nontumor tissue. The data were judged consistent with most tumor T cells deriving from the lymph node and then expanding within tumor tissue. The similarity between tumor and nontumor tissue repertoires was significantly greater in luminal-like breast cancer than in basal-like breast cancer. The conclusion that tumor T cells originate in lymph nodes was presented as consistent with a hypothesis rather than as directly demonstrated.

This clonotype appeared a few times. Its antigen specificity is not known. Within one base of it there is no much larger clone, and no base qualities were kept. At the junction V is shortened by 4 bases and J by 5 bases, with 17 bases in between. Including cysteine and phenylalanine, the CDR3 has 15 amino acids. Only the CDR3 part of the read is kept: 45 bases, read in frame from the first base. As encoded in the germline V gene, CDR1 is MGHRA while CDR2 is YSYEKL. The axillary draining lymph nodes of breast cancer patients were the source of the lymph node samples. The sequencing machine was an Illumina HiSeq 2000. Multiplex PCR amplification was used to build the TCR beta chain libraries. The amplified TCR beta chain products were analyzed by high-throughput sequencing. TCRdb applied fastp at Q25 and MiXCR to the public reads, then kept only in-frame beta chains. All rows with the same CDR3 protein become a single entry with the most common DNA and genes. Within this sample are around 130,000 distinct CDR3 sequences, with 21% of them counted one time only. The top ten clones comprise roughly 2.4% of the sample.

The chain joins TRBV4-1 to TRBJ1-2, with TRBD1 as a weak D call on 6 bases. The origin of this receptor is a female donor with breast cancer. Some clones in this sample may be carry-over from other donors' samples. Sequenced sample: axillary lymph node tissue. The CDR3 amino acid sequence is: CASSLGGVGGYGYTF. The nucleotides read TGCGCCAGCAGCCTAGGGGGGGTGGGGGGGTATGGCTACACCTTC.